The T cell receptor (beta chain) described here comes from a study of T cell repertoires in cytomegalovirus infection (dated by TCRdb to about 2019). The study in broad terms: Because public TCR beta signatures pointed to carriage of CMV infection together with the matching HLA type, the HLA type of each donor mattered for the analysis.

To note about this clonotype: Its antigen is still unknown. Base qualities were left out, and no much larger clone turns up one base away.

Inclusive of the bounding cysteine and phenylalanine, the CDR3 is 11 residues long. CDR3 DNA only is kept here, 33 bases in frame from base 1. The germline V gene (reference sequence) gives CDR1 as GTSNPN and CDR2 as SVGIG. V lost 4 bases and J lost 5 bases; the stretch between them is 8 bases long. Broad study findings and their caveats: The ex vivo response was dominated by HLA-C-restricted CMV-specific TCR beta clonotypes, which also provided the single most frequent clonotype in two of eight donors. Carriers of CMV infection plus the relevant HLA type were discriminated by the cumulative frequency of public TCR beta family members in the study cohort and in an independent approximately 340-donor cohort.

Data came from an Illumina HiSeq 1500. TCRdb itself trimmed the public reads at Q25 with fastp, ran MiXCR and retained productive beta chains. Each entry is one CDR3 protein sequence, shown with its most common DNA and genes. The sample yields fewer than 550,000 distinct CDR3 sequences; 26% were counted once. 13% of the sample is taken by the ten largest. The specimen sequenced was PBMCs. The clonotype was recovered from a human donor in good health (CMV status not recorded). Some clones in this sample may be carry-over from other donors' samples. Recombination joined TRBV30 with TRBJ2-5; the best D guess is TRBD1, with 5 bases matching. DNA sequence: TGTGCCTGGACAGGGTACGAGACCCAGTACTTC. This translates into CAWTGYETQYF.